This T cell receptor (beta chain) comes out of a study of T-cell memory formation after mild COVID-19. Turning to the study itself: Largely, the TCR clusters proved donor specific. The study's findings and limits: Contracting clones from day 15 to 85 showed balanced CD4/CD8; later expanders favored CD4+. Several responding clones turned up in pre-infection memory, indicating that cross-reactive memory may have taken part. Contracting CD4+ clones sat mainly in CM and EM; CD8+ in EMRA.

TCRdb reanalysed the 5' RACE reads using MiXCR and keeps one entry per CDR3 protein. Among approximately 480,000 distinct CDR3 sequences listed, roughly 18% were seen once. This clonotype has just a few counts. Its specificity is unknown. V lost 4 bases and J lost 5; bases outside the gene matches: 7. Germline V gene sequence: CDR1 SGHAT, CDR2 FQNNGV. This CDR3 has 16 amino acids. This TCR came from an adult woman who had mild COVID-19 (a few samples of this study predate the infection). Cell type and time point are not known. Sequencing was done on a sample of PBMCs or a T cell subset sorted from them (not recorded which). The J gene is TRBJ2-1, the V gene TRBV11-2; TRBD2 agrees at 11 bases. The DNA of the CDR3 is TGTGCCAGCAGCTCAAAACCGGGACTAGCGGACAATGAGCAGTTCTTC. It is translated as CASSSKPGLADNEQFF. Based on the CDR3 plus reference TRBV11-2 and TRBJ2-1, the full variable domain is EAGVAQSPRYKIIEKRQSVAFWCNPISGHATLYWYQQILGQGPKLLIQFQNNGVVDDSQLPKDRFSAERLKGVDSTLKIQPAKLEDSAVYLCASSSKPGLADNEQFFGPGTRLTVL.